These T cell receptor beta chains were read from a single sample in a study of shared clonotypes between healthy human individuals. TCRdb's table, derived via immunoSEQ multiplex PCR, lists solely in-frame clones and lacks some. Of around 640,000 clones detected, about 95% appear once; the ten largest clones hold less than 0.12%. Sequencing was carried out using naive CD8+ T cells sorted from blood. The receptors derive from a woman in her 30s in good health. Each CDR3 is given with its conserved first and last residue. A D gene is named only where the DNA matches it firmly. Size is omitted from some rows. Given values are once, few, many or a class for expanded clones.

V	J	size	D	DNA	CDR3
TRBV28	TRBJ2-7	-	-	TGTGCCAGCAGTGCAACGATCCGCACCTACGAGCAGTACTTC	CASSATIRTYEQYF
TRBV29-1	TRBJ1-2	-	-	TGCAGCGTTGAATCCGGGACTGTAGCTAACTATGGCTACACCTTC	CSVESGTVANYGYTF
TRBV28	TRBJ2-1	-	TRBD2	TGTGCCACCAACCCACCGGGACTAGCGGGAGGACTATACAATGAGCAGTTCTTC	CATNPPGLAGGLYNEQFF
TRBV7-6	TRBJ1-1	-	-	TGTGCCAGCACCCTCCATCCGGGATCCGCCAACACTGAAGCTTTCTTT	CASTLHPGSANTEAFF
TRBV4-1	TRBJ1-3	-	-	TGCGCCAGCAGCCCCAGGACCTCGGACCATCTCTCTGGAAACACCATATATTTT	CASSPRTSDHLSGNTIYF
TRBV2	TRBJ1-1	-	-	TGTGCCAGCTCCTCGGAGGGGAGGAACACTGAAGCTTTCTTT	CASSSEGRNTEAFF
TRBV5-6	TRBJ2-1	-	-	TGTGCCAGCAGCCCGGGACCGACTGAGCAGTTCTTC	CASSPGPTEQFF
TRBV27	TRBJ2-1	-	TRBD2	TGTGCCAGCAGTTTACTAACCGGGACTAGTTACAATGAGCAGTTCTTC	CASSLLTGTSYNEQFF
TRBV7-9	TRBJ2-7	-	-	TGTGCCAGCAGCCTTACTCTAGTCGGCGAGCAGTACTTC	CASSLTLVGEQYF
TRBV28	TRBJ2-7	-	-	TGTGCCAGCAGTTTAACCACGGTGAACGAGCAGTACTTC	CASSLTTVNEQYF
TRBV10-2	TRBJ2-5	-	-	TGCGCCAGTATGTCCCTCCAGGGAGAGACCCAGTACTTC	CASMSLQGETQYF
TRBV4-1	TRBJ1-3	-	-	TGCGCCAGCAGCCAGGGGCAGCCCTACACTTCTGGAAACACCATATATTTT	CASSQGQPYTSGNTIYF
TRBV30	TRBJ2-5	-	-	TGTGCCTGGGGGGACGGGGAGACCCAGTACTTC	CAWGDGETQYF
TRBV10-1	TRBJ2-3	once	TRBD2	TGCGCCAGCAATCAAGCGGGATGGGGCGCTGGCACAGATACGCAGTATTTT	CASNQAGWGAGTDTQYF
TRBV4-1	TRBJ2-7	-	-	TGCGCCAGCAGCCAAGTCGATTCCTACGAGCAGTACTTC	CASSQVDSYEQYF
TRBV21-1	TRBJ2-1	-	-	TGTGCCAGCAGCAGAAAGTTTAGTGGGAGAACCTACAATGAGCAGTTCTTC	CASSRKFSGRTYNEQFF
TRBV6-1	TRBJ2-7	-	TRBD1	TGTGCCAGCCGTCGGACAGGGGAACCCTACGAGCAGTACTTC	CASRRTGEPYEQYF
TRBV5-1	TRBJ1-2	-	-	TGCGCCAGCAGCCCCCCTGCCGGAACGACTAACTATGGCTACACCTTC	CASSPPAGTTNYGYTF
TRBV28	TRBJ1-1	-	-	TGTGCCACCGCCAGGGATAACACTGAAGCTTTCTTT	CATARDNTEAFF
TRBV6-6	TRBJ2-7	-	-	TGTGCCAGCAGTTACGGGACCAACTACGAGCAGTACTTC	CASSYGTNYEQYF
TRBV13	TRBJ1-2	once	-	TGTGCCAGCAGCTTGGGAAGGACGAGAGGCTACACCTTC	CASSLGRTRGYTF
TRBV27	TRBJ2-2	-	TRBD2	TGTGCCAGCACACCTAGCGGGAGGGCCTATTCCGGGGAGCTGTTTTTT	CASTPSGRAYSGELFF
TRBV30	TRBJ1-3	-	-	TGTGCCTGGAGTCCAGGGGCCTCCTCTGGAAACACCATATATTTT	CAWSPGASSGNTIYF
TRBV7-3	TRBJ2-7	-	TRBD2	TGTGCCAGCAGCGGACTAGCGACTCCCTACGAGCAGTACTTC	CASSGLATPYEQYF
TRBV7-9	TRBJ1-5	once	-	TGTGCCAGCAGCTTGGGCCAGGGGATGGGACAGCCCCAGCATTTT	CASSLGQGMGQPQHF
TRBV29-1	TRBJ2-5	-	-	TGCAGCGCGATCCAAGAGACCCAGTACTTC	CSAIQETQYF
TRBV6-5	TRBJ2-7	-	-	TGTGCCAGCAGTTACTCGATTGGGGGGGCGACGGAAGAGCAGTACTTC	CASSYSIGGATEEQYF
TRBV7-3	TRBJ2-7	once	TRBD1	TGTGCCAGCAGCCCCCGGGACAGGCTCTACGAGCAGTACTTC	CASSPRDRLYEQYF
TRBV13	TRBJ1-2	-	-	TGTGCCAGCAGCTTGGACAGCTACTATGGCTACACCTTC	CASSLDSYYGYTF
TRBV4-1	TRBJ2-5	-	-	TGCGCCAGCAGCCAAGCGGGAACGAAGGAGACCCAGTACTTC	CASSQAGTKETQYF
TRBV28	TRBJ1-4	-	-	TGTGCCAGCATCGCGGGAGGGGATGAAAAACTGTTTTTT	CASIAGGDEKLFF
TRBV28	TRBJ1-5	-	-	TGTGCCAGCGGACGGGCATATAGCAATCAGCCCCAGCATTTT	CASGRAYSNQPQHF
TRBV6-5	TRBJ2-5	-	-	TGTGCCAGCAGTTATGGTGGAGGTGTGGAGACCCAGTACTTC	CASSYGGGVETQYF
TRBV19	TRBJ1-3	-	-	TGTGCAGCGACGGCAGTCGGGAGGTCTTACGACGGAAACACCATATATTTT	CAATAVGRSYDGNTIYF
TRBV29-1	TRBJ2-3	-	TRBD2	TGCAGCGTCACCTTAGCGGGAGGGACGGTAGATACGCAGTATTTT	CSVTLAGGTVDTQYF
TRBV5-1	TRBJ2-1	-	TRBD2	TGCGCCAGCAGCTTGGAGGGAGGGACTATTTACGAGCAGTTCTTC	CASSLEGGTIYEQFF
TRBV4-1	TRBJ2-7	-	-	TGCGCCAGCAGCCAAGTGGACAATTCCTACGAGCAGTACTTC	CASSQVDNSYEQYF
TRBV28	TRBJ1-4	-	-	TGTGCCAGCAGTCGGTGGGGCCATGAAAAACTGTTTTTT	CASSRWGHEKLFF
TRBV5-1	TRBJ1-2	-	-	TGCGCCAGCAGCCAACGCCTGGGGGTCTGGGGATGGACTAACTATGGCTACACCTTC	CASSQRLGVWGWTNYGYTF
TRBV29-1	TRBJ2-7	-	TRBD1	TGCAGCTTCGAGACAGGGACGTACGAGCAGTACTTC	CSFETGTYEQYF
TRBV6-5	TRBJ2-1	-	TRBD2	TGTGCCAGCAGTTACTCGACGGGAGGGAATTACAATGAGCAGTTCTTC	CASSYSTGGNYNEQFF
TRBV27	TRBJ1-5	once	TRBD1	TGTGCCAGCAGTTCATTGTTGGGGACAGGGGTTCAGCCCCAGCATTTT	CASSSLLGTGVQPQHF
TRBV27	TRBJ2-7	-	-	TGTGCCAGCAGCTTCCTAACGGGAGTCTACGAGCAGTACTTC	CASSFLTGVYEQYF
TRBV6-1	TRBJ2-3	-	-	TGTGCCAGCAGCGAGATCACTAGCTTGGATACGCAGTATTTT	CASSEITSLDTQYF
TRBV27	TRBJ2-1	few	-	TGTGCCAGCAGACCTGCGGGCAATGAGCAGTTCTTC	CASRPAGNEQFF
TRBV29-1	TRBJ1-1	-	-	TGCAGCGTTGAAGCCCCAGGTTCGAACACTGAAGCTTTCTTT	CSVEAPGSNTEAFF
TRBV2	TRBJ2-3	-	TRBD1	TGTGCCAGCAGTGATCCCCAGGGGGTCCGCACAGATACGCAGTATTTT	CASSDPQGVRTDTQYF
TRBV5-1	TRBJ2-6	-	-	TGCGCCAGCAGCGAAAGGTCGGCCCTTGACTCTGGGGCCAACGTCCTGACTTTC	CASSERSALDSGANVLTF
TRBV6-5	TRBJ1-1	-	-	TGTGCCAGCAGTTACATAAAGGGGAGGACTGAAGCTTTCTTT	CASSYIKGRTEAFF
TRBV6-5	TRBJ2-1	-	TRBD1	TGTGCCAGCAGTTACGCGACAGGGGAGCGCGAGCAGTTCTTC	CASSYATGEREQFF
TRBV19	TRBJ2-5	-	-	TGTGCCAGTAGTGAACTCCTAGCAGTCCAAGAGACCCAGTACTTC	CASSELLAVQETQYF
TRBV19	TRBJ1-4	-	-	TGTGCAGCAGGGTTCGGCGAAAAACTGTTTTTT	CAAGFGEKLFF
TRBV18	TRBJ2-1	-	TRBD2	TGTGCCAGCTCACATCCCATGGGGGAGGGCGTCTACAATGAGCAGTTCTTC	CASSHPMGEGVYNEQFF
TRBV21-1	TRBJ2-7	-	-	TGTGCCAGCAGCAACAAACCCGAGGGACTAGCGGGAGTGGTTTCCGACGAGCAGTACTTC	CASSNKPEGLAGVVSDEQYF